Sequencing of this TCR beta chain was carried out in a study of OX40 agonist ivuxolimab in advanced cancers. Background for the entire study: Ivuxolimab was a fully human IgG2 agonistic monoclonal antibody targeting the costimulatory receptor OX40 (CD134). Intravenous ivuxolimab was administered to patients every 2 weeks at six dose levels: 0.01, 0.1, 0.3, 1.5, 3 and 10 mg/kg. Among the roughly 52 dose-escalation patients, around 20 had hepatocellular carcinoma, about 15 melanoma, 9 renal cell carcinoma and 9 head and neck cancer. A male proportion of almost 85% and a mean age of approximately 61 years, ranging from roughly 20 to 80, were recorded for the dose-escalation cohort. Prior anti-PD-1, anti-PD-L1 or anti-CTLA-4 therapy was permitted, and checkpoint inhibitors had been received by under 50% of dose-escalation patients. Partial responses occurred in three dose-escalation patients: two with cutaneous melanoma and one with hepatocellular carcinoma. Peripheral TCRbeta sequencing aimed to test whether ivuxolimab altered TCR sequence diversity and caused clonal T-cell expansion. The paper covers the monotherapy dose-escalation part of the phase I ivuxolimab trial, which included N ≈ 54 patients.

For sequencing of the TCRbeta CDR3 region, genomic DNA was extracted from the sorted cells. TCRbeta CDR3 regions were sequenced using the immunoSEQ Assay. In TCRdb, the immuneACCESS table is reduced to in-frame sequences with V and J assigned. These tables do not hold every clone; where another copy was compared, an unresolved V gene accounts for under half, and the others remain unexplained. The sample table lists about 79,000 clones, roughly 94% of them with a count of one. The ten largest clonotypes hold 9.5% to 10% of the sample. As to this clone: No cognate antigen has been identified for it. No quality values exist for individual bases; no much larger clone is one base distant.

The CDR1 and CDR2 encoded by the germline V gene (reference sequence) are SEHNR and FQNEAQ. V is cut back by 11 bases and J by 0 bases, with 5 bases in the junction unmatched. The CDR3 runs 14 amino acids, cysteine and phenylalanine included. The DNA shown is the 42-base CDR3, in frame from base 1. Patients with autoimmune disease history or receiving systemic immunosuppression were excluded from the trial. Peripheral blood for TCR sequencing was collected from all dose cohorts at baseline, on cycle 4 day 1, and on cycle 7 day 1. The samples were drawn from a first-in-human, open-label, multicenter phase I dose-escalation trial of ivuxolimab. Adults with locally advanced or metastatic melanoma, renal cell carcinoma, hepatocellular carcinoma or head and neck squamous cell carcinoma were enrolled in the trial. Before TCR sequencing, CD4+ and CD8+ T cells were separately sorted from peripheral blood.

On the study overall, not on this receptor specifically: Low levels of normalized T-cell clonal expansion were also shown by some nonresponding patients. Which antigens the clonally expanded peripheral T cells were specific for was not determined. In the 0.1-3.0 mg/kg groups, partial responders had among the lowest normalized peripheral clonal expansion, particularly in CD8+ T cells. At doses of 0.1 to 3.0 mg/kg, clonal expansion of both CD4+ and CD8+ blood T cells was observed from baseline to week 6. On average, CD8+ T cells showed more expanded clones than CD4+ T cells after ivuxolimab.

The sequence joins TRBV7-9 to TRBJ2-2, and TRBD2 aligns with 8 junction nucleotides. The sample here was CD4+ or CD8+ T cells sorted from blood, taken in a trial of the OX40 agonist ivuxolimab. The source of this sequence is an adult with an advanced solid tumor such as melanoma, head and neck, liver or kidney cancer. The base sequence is TGTGCCGGTAGCGGGGCTGCGAACACCGGGGAGCTGTTTTTT. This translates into CAGSGAANTGELFF.